These T cell receptor beta chains were read from a single sample in a study of cytomegalovirus exposure and HLA in healthy donors. The method was immunoSEQ multiplex PCR; TCRdb's version includes in-frame clones alone and lacks a portion of them. The sample includes about 160,000 clones, 70% to 90% seen only once; the top ten take 6.5% to 7.5%. What was sequenced was PBMCs. These receptors originate from a woman aged 25 to 39 in good health and CMV-seropositive. CDR3s include the opening cysteine and the closing phenylalanine or tryptophan. A D gene is named only where the DNA matches it firmly. A row's size may be missing; if present it is once, few, many or a size class.

clone size | J gene | D gene | V gene | CDR3 protein | CDR3 DNA
few | TRBJ2-7 | TRBD2 | TRBV5-4 | CASSLREGFLDEQYF | TGTGCCAGCAGCTTGAGGGAGGGTTTTTTGGACGAGCAGTACTTC
. | TRBJ1-1 | TRBD1 | TRBV5-6 | CASNTGGLSEAFF | TGTGCCAGCAACACAGGGGGTCTGTCTGAAGCTTTCTTT
. | TRBJ1-3 | TRBD1 | TRBV9 | CASSARTGVNSGNTIYF | TGTGCCAGCAGCGCCAGGACAGGGGTGAATTCTGGAAACACCATATATTTT
. | TRBJ2-1 | . | TRBV5-4 | CASSLGRVGYNEQFF | TGTGCCAGCAGCTTGGGCAGGGTAGGCTACAATGAGCAGTTCTTC
. | TRBJ2-1 | . | TRBV5-1 | CASSPVTSHNEQFF | TGCGCCAGCAGCCCCGTGACATCCCACAATGAGCAGTTCTTC
. | TRBJ1-1 | . | TRBV6-5 | CASSYANREAFF | TGTGCCAGCAGTTACGCGAACCGAGAAGCTTTCTTT
. | TRBJ1-1 | . | TRBV6-5 | CASSTGRGTEAFF | TGTGCCAGCAGCACAGGGAGGGGGACTGAAGCTTTCTTT
. | TRBJ1-1 | . | TRBV5-1 | CASSLYGPEAFF | TGCGCCAGCAGCTTGTATGGCCCTGAAGCTTTCTTT
. | TRBJ2-5 | TRBD2 | TRBV5-1 | CASSLVATSGETQYF | TGCGCCAGCAGCTTGGTGGCGACTAGCGGGGAGACCCAGTACTTC
. | TRBJ1-1 | TRBD1 | TRBV18 | CASSPTNRGGNPMNTEAFF | TGTGCCAGCTCACCTACCAACAGGGGGGGAAACCCTATGAACACTGAAGCTTTCTTT
. | TRBJ2-7 | TRBD1 | TRBV4-2 | CASSHSTGGAYEQYF | TGTGCCAGCAGCCATTCGACAGGGGGCGCGTACGAGCAGTACTTC
once | TRBJ2-3 | TRBD2 | TRBV7-9 | CASSGSGLAGFTDTQYF | TGTGCCAGCAGCGGGTCGGGACTAGCGGGGTTCACAGATACGCAGTATTTT
once | TRBJ2-7 | . | TRBV28 | CASSLWARSYEQYF | TGTGCCAGCAGTTTATGGGCCAGGTCCTACGAGCAGTACTTC
once | TRBJ1-1 | TRBD1 | TRBV19 | CASSIPTGASGNTEAFF | TGTGCCAGTAGTATCCCGACAGGGGCGTCGGGGAACACTGAAGCTTTCTTT
. | TRBJ1-2 | . | TRBV6-1 | CASLLRDGYTF | TGTGCCAGCTTACTAAGAGATGGCTACACCTTC
. | TRBJ1-1 | . | TRBV6-5 | CASSYSRGFGAEAFF | TGTGCCAGCAGTTACTCGAGAGGGTTCGGGGCTGAAGCTTTCTTT
. | TRBJ2-3 | . | TRBV7-9 | CASSPNWDSFTDTQYF | TGTGCCAGCAGCCCAAATTGGGACTCTTTCACAGATACGCAGTATTTT